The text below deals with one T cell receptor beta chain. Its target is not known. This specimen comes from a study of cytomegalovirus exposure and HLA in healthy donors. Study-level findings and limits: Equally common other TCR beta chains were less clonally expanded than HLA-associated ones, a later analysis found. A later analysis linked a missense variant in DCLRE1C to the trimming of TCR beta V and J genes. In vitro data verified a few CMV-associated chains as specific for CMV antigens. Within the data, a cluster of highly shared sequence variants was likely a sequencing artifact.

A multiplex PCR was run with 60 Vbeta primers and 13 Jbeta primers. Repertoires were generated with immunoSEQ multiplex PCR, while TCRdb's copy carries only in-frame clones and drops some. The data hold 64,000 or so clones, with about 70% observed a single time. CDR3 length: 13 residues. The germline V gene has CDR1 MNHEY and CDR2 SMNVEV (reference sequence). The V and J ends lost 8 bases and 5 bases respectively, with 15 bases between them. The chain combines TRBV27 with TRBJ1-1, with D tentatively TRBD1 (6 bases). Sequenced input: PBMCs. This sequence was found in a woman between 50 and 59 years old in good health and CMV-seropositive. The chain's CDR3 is CASRSGGETEAFF. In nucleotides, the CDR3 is TGTGCCAGCCGCTCTGGGGGCGAAACTGAAGCTTTCTTT.